A selection of T cell receptor beta chains follows, all from one sample in a study of blood T cell repertoires in COVID-19. Profiling relied on immunoSEQ multiplex PCR, and the TCRdb table lists in-frame clones only, not all of them. Of 100,000 or so clones in the sample, about 78% are singletons; the top ten hold around 9.8%. Sequenced: peripheral blood. The receptor source for this set is a man in his 60s with active or convalescent COVID-19. CDR3s include the opening cysteine and the closing phenylalanine or tryptophan. D genes are given only for firm matches. Only part of the rows carry a size: once, few, many, or a class if the clone is expanded.

V gene: TRBV4-1; clone size: many; J gene: TRBJ2-7; D gene: TRBD2; CDR3 protein: CASSQEAGGMGYEQYF; CDR3 DNA: TGCGCCAGCAGCCAGGAAGCGGGGGGCATGGGCTACGAGCAGTACTTC
V gene: TRBV27; clone size: once; J gene: TRBJ1-6; D gene: TRBD1; CDR3 protein: CASSFKTGAAGPLHF; CDR3 DNA: TGTGCCAGCAGTTTCAAAACAGGGGCGGCTGGGCCCCTCCACTTT
V gene: TRBV7-8; clone size: NA; J gene: TRBJ2-3; D gene: TRBD1; CDR3 protein: CASSPGQGRESTDTQYF; CDR3 DNA: TGTGCCAGCAGCCCGGGACAGGGGAGAGAAAGCACAGATACGCAGTATTTT
V gene: TRBV12-5; clone size: NA; J gene: TRBJ2-2; D gene: NA; CDR3 protein: CASAEGVGELFF; CDR3 DNA: TGTGCTAGTGCAGAAGGGGTCGGGGAGCTGTTTTTT
V gene: TRBV27; clone size: once; J gene: TRBJ1-4; D gene: NA; CDR3 protein: CASSLSGGRAVITNEKLFF; CDR3 DNA: TGTGCCAGCAGTTTATCGGGTGGCAGGGCCGTAATTACTAATGAAAAACTGTTTTTT
V gene: TRBV28; clone size: NA; J gene: TRBJ1-1; D gene: NA; CDR3 protein: CASSLSQGGANTEAFF; CDR3 DNA: TGTGCCAGCAGCCTAAGCCAAGGGGGGGCGAACACTGAAGCTTTCTTT
V gene: TRBV5-6; clone size: NA; J gene: TRBJ1-4; D gene: TRBD1; CDR3 protein: CASSLGRGLANEKLFF; CDR3 DNA: TGTGCCAGCAGCTTGGGAAGGGGGCTGGCTAATGAAAAACTGTTTTTT
V gene: TRBV28; clone size: NA; J gene: TRBJ1-6; D gene: NA; CDR3 protein: CASRGQGTYNSPLHF; CDR3 DNA: TGTGCCAGCAGAGGTCAGGGAACCTATAATTCACCCCTCCACTTT
V gene: TRBV29-1; clone size: NA; J gene: TRBJ2-2; D gene: NA; CDR3 protein: CSVVEVPTGELFF; CDR3 DNA: TGCAGCGTTGTGGAGGTGCCCACCGGGGAGCTGTTTTTT
V gene: TRBV9; clone size: NA; J gene: TRBJ1-5; D gene: NA; CDR3 protein: CASSVDSQGNQPQHF; CDR3 DNA: TGTGCCAGCAGCGTAGACTCGCAGGGAAATCAGCCCCAGCATTTT
V gene: TRBV29-1; clone size: NA; J gene: TRBJ2-1; D gene: TRBD2; CDR3 protein: CSVAGTSGSSYNEQFF; CDR3 DNA: TGCAGCGTTGCTGGGACTAGCGGGAGCTCCTACAATGAGCAGTTCTTC
V gene: TRBV6-5; clone size: NA; J gene: TRBJ1-2; D gene: NA; CDR3 protein: CASRTGTLYGYTF; CDR3 DNA: TGTGCCAGCAGAACCGGGACACTCTATGGCTACACCTTC
V gene: TRBV6-5; clone size: few; J gene: TRBJ1-5; D gene: TRBD1; CDR3 protein: CASSSGGGSNQPQHF; CDR3 DNA: TGTGCCAGCAGTTCCGGAGGGGGCTCAAATCAGCCCCAGCATTTT
V gene: TRBV7-9; clone size: NA; J gene: TRBJ1-6; D gene: NA; CDR3 protein: CASSRVSDSPLHF; CDR3 DNA: TGTGCCAGCAGCAGGGTTAGTGATTCACCCCTCCACTTT
V gene: TRBV6-2/TRBV6-3; clone size: NA; J gene: TRBJ2-1; D gene: NA; CDR3 protein: CASSYWTEIYNEQFF; CDR3 DNA: TGTGCCAGCAGTTACTGGACAGAAATATACAATGAGCAGTTCTTC
V gene: TRBV3-1/TRBV3-2; clone size: NA; J gene: TRBJ1-2; D gene: NA; CDR3 protein: CASSQRSNLYGYTF; CDR3 DNA: TGTGCCAGCAGCCAGAGGTCAAACCTCTATGGCTACACCTTC
V gene: TRBV4-1; clone size: NA; J gene: TRBJ2-1; D gene: NA; CDR3 protein: CASSRAASYNEQFF; CDR3 DNA: TGCGCCAGCAGCCGTGCGGCCTCCTACAATGAGCAGTTCTTC
V gene: TRBV12-5; clone size: NA; J gene: TRBJ1-2; D gene: NA; CDR3 protein: CASGLVLDSGYTF; CDR3 DNA: TGTGCTAGTGGTTTGGTACTTGACAGCGGCTACACCTTC
V gene: TRBV9; clone size: once; J gene: TRBJ2-1; D gene: TRBD2; CDR3 protein: CASSAGLASYNEQFF; CDR3 DNA: TGTGCCAGCAGCGCCGGACTAGCCTCCTACAATGAGCAGTTCTTC
V gene: TRBV19; clone size: NA; J gene: TRBJ2-5; D gene: NA; CDR3 protein: CASSKGLKETQYF; CDR3 DNA: TGTGCCAGTAGTAAGGGACTTAAAGAGACCCAGTACTTC
V gene: TRBV10-1; clone size: NA; J gene: TRBJ2-3; D gene: TRBD1; CDR3 protein: CASSEDRGRTDTQYF; CDR3 DNA: TGCGCCAGCAGTGAGGACAGGGGGAGGACAGATACGCAGTATTTT
V gene: TRBV29-1; clone size: NA; J gene: TRBJ2-3; D gene: NA; CDR3 protein: CSVEGLPEGPDTQYF; CDR3 DNA: TGCAGCGTTGAAGGTCTTCCGGAGGGCCCAGATACGCAGTATTTT
V gene: TRBV5-1; clone size: NA; J gene: TRBJ1-2; D gene: NA; CDR3 protein: CASSSTGTGGYTF; CDR3 DNA: TGCGCCAGCAGCTCTACAGGGACGGGGGGCTACACCTTC
V gene: TRBV24-1; clone size: few; J gene: TRBJ1-2; D gene: NA; CDR3 protein: CATSVGGFYGYTF; CDR3 DNA: TGTGCCACCAGTGTTGGGGGGTTCTATGGCTACACCTTC
V gene: TRBV3-1/TRBV3-2; clone size: NA; J gene: TRBJ2-2; D gene: TRBD2; CDR3 protein: CASSLLGLAGGNTGELFF; CDR3 DNA: TGTGCCAGCAGCCTACTTGGTTTAGCGGGAGGGAACACCGGGGAGCTGTTTTTT
V gene: TRBV7-2; clone size: once; J gene: TRBJ2-3; D gene: TRBD2; CDR3 protein: CASSSLAGVGDTQYF; CDR3 DNA: TGTGCCAGCAGCTCGTTAGCGGGAGTAGGAGATACGCAGTATTTT
V gene: TRBV27; clone size: NA; J gene: TRBJ1-5; D gene: NA; CDR3 protein: CASSLSQGRNQPQHF; CDR3 DNA: TGTGCCAGCAGTTTATCGCAGGGGCGGAATCAGCCCCAGCATTTT
V gene: TRBV30; clone size: NA; J gene: TRBJ2-1; D gene: TRBD2; CDR3 protein: CAWSLLAGNYNEQFF; CDR3 DNA: TGTGCCTGGAGTTTACTAGCGGGAAACTACAATGAGCAGTTCTTC
V gene: TRBV6-6; clone size: NA; J gene: TRBJ1-1; D gene: NA; CDR3 protein: CASSIPGLSNTEAFF; CDR3 DNA: TGTGCCAGCAGTATCCCGGGTCTCTCGAACACTGAAGCTTTCTTT
V gene: TRBV6-5; clone size: NA; J gene: TRBJ2-3; D gene: NA; CDR3 protein: CATLMERPRDTQYF; CDR3 DNA: TGTGCCACCCTCATGGAGCGGCCAAGGGATACGCAGTATTTT
V gene: TRBV27; clone size: NA; J gene: TRBJ1-5; D gene: NA; CDR3 protein: CASSATGYNQPQHF; CDR3 DNA: TGTGCCAGCAGTGCTACAGGGTACAATCAGCCCCAGCATTTT
V gene: TRBV4-1; clone size: NA; J gene: TRBJ1-5; D gene: NA; CDR3 protein: CASSQDWGQGRSNQPQHF; CDR3 DNA: TGCGCCAGCAGCCAAGATTGGGGGCAGGGCCGAAGCAATCAGCCCCAGCATTTT
V gene: TRBV11-2; clone size: NA; J gene: TRBJ1-1; D gene: NA; CDR3 protein: CASTFGVNTEAFF; CDR3 DNA: TGTGCCAGCACCTTCGGGGTGAACACTGAAGCTTTCTTT
V gene: TRBV19; clone size: NA; J gene: TRBJ1-5; D gene: NA; CDR3 protein: CASSWGDQPQHF; CDR3 DNA: TGTGCCAGTAGTTGGGGGGATCAGCCCCAGCATTTT
V gene: TRBV30; clone size: NA; J gene: TRBJ2-3; D gene: NA; CDR3 protein: CAWSGYLARTDTQYF; CDR3 DNA: TGTGCCTGGAGTGGTTATCTAGCCCGCACAGATACGCAGTATTTT
V gene: TRBV7-8; clone size: NA; J gene: TRBJ1-6; D gene: TRBD1; CDR3 protein: CASSPDRGNSPLHF; CDR3 DNA: TGTGCCAGCAGCCCAGACAGGGGGAATTCACCCCTCCACTTT